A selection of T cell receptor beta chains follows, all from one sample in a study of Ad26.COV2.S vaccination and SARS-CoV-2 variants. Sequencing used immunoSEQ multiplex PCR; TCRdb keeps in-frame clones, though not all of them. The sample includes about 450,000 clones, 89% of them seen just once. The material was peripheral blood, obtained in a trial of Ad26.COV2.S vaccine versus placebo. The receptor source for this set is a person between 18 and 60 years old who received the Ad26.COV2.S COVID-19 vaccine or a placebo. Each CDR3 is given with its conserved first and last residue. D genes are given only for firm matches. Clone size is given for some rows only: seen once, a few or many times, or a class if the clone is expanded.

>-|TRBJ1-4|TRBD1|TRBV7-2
CASSFDRGTEKLFF
TGTGCCAGCAGCTTCGACAGGGGAACTGAAAAACTGTTTTTT
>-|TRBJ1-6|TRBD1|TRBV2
CASSARQGYNSPLHF
TGTGCCAGCAGTGCGCGACAGGGATATAATTCACCCCTCCACTTT
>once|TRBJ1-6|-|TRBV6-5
CASSQGSSSPLHF
TGTGCCAGCAGTCAGGGGTCCTCTTCACCCCTCCACTTT
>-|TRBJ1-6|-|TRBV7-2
CASSLGQAANSPLHF
TGTGCCAGCAGCTTAGGACAAGCGGCTAATTCACCCCTCCACTTT
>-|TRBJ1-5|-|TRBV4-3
CASSQDLQGNQPQHF
TGCGCCAGCAGCCAAGATCTCCAGGGTAATCAGCCCCAGCATTTT
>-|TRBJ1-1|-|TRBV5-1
CASSLVGWGTEAFF
TGCGCCAGCAGCTTGGTTGGGTGGGGCACTGAAGCTTTCTTT
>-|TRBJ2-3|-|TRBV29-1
CSVGMEYTQYF
TGCAGCGTTGGCATGGAGTATACGCAGTATTTT
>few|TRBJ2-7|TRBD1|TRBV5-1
CASSPWTGGSDEQYF
TGCGCCAGCAGCCCGTGGACAGGGGGCTCCGACGAGCAGTACTTC
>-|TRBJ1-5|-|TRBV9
CASSVEGWGQPQHF
TGTGCCAGCAGCGTAGAAGGATGGGGCCAGCCCCAGCATTTT
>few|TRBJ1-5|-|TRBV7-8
CASSFSGPGGNQPQHF
TGTGCCAGCAGCTTCTCCGGCCCTGGGGGCAATCAGCCCCAGCATTTT
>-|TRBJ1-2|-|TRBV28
CASSLGEFYGYTF
TGTGCCAGCAGCCTAGGAGAGTTCTATGGCTACACCTTC
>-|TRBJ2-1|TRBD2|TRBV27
CASSLGGGAYNEQFF
TGTGCCAGCAGTTTAGGCGGGGGGGCGTACAATGAGCAGTTCTTC
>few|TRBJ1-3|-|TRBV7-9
CASSLLEGTGNTIYF
TGTGCCAGCAGCTTATTGGAAGGGACTGGAAACACCATATATTTT
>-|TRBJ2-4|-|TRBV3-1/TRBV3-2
CASSQSLILAKNIQYF
TGTGCCAGCAGCCAGTCCCTCATCCTAGCCAAAAACATTCAGTACTTC
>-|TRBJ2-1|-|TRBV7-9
CASSLVPRGLHEQFF
TGTGCCAGCAGCTTGGTGCCCCGGGGGCTCCATGAGCAGTTCTTC
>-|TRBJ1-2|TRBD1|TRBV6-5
CASAGGIYGYTF
TGTGCCAGCGCAGGGGGGATCTATGGCTACACCTTC
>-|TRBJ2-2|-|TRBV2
CASSEPSGAPLTGELFF
TGTGCCAGCAGTGAACCGTCGGGTGCCCCTCTTACCGGGGAGCTGTTTTTT
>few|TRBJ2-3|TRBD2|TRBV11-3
CASSLGEREWNTDTQYF
TGTGCCAGCAGCTTAGGAGAGCGGGAGTGGAACACAGATACGCAGTATTTT
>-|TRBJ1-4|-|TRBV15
CATSRDISNEKLFF
TGTGCCACCAGCAGAGACATATCGAATGAAAAACTGTTTTTT
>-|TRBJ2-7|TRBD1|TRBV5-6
CASSSWTGVYEQYF
TGTGCCAGCAGCTCCTGGACAGGAGTCTACGAGCAGTACTTC
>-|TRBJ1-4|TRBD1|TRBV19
CASSLTGDYEKLFF
TGTGCCAGTAGCTTGACAGGGGATTATGAAAAACTGTTTTTT
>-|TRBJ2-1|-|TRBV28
CASSSLYQRIYNEQFF
TGTGCCAGCAGTTCCCTGTATCAGCGGATCTACAATGAGCAGTTCTTC
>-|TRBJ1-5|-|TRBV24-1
CATSDPGSNQPQHF
TGTGCCACCAGTGATCCAGGGAGCAATCAGCCCCAGCATTTT
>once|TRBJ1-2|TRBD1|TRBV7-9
CASSPHTQARGDGYTF
TGTGCCAGCAGCCCGCACACCCAAGCCAGGGGGGATGGCTACACCTTC